This entry concerns a single T cell receptor beta chain. Trimming removed 1 base from V and 8 bases from J, with 12 bases in between. Germline values: CDR1 SGHKS, CDR2 YYEKEE (reference sequence). The CDR3 spans 13 residues. The entry originates in a study of blood T cell repertoires in COVID-19. Background on the study: Sample material is recorded as cDNA or gDNA derived from T cells, B-cell-depleted T cells, or PBMCs.

It was during active infection that Seattle patients were enrolled and then longitudinally followed. The method was immunoSEQ multiplex PCR; TCRdb's version includes in-frame clones alone and lacks a portion of them. The table includes just over 300,000 clones, about 90% detected once. V is TRBV5-5 and J is TRBJ1-2; weak D call: TRBD1 (6 bases). The sequencing sample was made of peripheral blood. This TCR was recovered from a woman in her 30s with COVID-19, enrolled during active disease. The CDR3 DNA reads as TGTGCCAGCAGCTTGCGGGACAAAAGCGGCTACACCTTC. Its protein product is CASSLRDKSGYTF. Variable domain in full (rest from reference TRBV5-5 and TRBJ1-2): DAGVTQSPTHLIKTRGQQVTLRCSPISGHKSVSWYQQVLGQGPQFIFQYYEKEERGRGNFPDRFSARQFPNYSSELNVNALLLGDSALYLCASSLRDKSGYTFGSGTRLTVV.